This TCR beta chain emerged from a study of blood T cell repertoires in COVID-19. Study-level information: COVID-19 samples from acute and convalescent phases originated in the United States, Italy and Spain. PBMCs, B-cell-depleted T cells, or T cells provided the cDNA or gDNA that made up the material.

Per the authors' pipeline: Amplification with reference gene primers provided the estimates of nucleated cell counts. Sequenced by immunoSEQ multiplex PCR; TCRdb stores in-frame clones only, minus some. That table supplies the V and J calls and clone size; D and trimming were determined from the DNA. The table records about 310,000 clones, 80% to 90% of them present only once. The length of the CDR3 is 13 residues. V lost 5 bases, J lost 7 bases, and 15 bases lay in between. From germline, CDR1 is MNHNY and CDR2 SVGAGI (reference sequence). Two consecutive negative NP/OP PCR tests, clearance, or resolved symptoms defined Cohort 3 recovery.

Sequenced input: PBMCs or T cells enriched from blood (not recorded which). The J gene is TRBJ2-7, the V gene TRBV6-6; D unresolved. This TCR was recovered from a woman under 30 who had recovered from COVID-19. The CDR3 sequence is CASSQYLMEEQYF. The CDR3 region has the DNA TGTGCCAGCAGTCAATACCTGATGGAGGAGCAGTACTTC.